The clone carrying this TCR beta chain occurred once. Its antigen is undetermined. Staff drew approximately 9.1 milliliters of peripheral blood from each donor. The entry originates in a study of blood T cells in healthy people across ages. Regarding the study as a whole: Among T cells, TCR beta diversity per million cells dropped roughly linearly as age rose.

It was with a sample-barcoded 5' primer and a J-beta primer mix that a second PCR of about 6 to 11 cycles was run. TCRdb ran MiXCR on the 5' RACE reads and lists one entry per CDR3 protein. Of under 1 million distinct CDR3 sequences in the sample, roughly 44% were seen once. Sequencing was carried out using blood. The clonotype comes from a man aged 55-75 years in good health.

The CDR3 loop is CASSPTGTRGYNEQFF. The CDR3 DNA follows: TGTGCCAGCAGCCCCACCGGGACTAGAGGCTACAATGAGCAGTTCTTC. The chain carries TRBV7-2 and TRBJ2-1; TRBD2 matches 8 bases. The CDR3 is made up of 16 amino acids. The V gene end was trimmed by 5 bases and the J gene end by 3 bases; junction bases not matched to a gene: 9. The V gene's germline CDR1 is SGHTA and CDR2 FQGNSA.